This TCR beta chain stems from a study of shared clonotypes between healthy human individuals. TCRdb keeps only in-frame clones here, not all; method: immunoSEQ multiplex PCR. The table has about 1,500,000 clones, roughly 96% seen once. The sequence derives from a man younger than 45 in good health. The specimen sequenced was naive CD4+ T cells sorted from blood. Subset here: CD45RA+ positively selected.

CDR3: CASSVVAGNTEAFF. The CDR3 bases are TGTGCCAGCAGCGTAGTGGCGGGGAACACTGAAGCTTTCTTT. The rearrangement links TRBV9 to TRBJ1-1; D unresolved. V was pared by 0 bases and J by 1 base, with 7 bases between. Germline assignment: CDR1 SGDLS and CDR2 YYNGEE. The CDR3 loop spans 14 amino acids.